Below, 30 T cell receptor beta chains from the same sample are listed, as sequenced in a study of CD8+ T cells in alopecia areata. Treatment in this sample: oral pan-JAK inhibitor, 5-10 mg twice daily. Sequencing templates came from extracted RNA that was reverse transcribed into cDNA. This table comes from immunoSEQ multiplex PCR, and its TCRdb copy is limited to in-frame clones, with some not included. Among 75,000 to 80,000 clones, approximately 66% were seen once, and the ten largest hold roughly a quarter. This specimen was CD8+ T cells sorted from blood, taken at week 24, from a patient treated with tofacitinib. These receptors were collected from a human donor with alopecia areata.

The CDR3, as DNA: TGTGCCAGCACCGGTGGTACTAACTATGGCTACACCTTC. As protein: CASTGGTNYGYTF. The chain is built from TRBV27 and TRBJ1-2; D unresolved. Germline values: CDR1 MNHEY, CDR2 SMNVEV (reference sequence). The CDR3 loop spans 13 amino acids. Trimming shortened V by 7 bases and J by 0 bases, and 9 bases separated the two germline ends.

This clone was found a few times. The genes are TRBV2 and TRBJ2-3, with 9 bases that match TRBD2. Germline loops: CDR1 SNHLY, CDR2 FYNNEI. Germline trimming cut 10 bases from V and 2 bases from J; bases unmatched to any gene: 7. The CDR3 has 14 residues. The CDR3 sequence is CATSGTSLTDTQYF. As DNA, the CDR3 is TGTGCCACCTCCGGGACTAGCCTCACAGATACGCAGTATTTT.

The chain uses TRBV19 and TRBJ1-5; maybe TRBD1 (6 bases). Germline CDR1 is LNHDA and CDR2 is SQIVND (reference sequence). This CDR3 spans 16 amino acids. The V end was cut by 7 bases, the J end by 3 bases, with 19 bases between. In DNA form, the CDR3 reads TGTGCCAGTATTCTTAAACCGGACAGAATCAATCAGCCCCAGCATTTT. This gives the protein CASILKPDRINQPQHF.

As for this clone: A read error is the likely source, as a far larger clone sits one nucleotide away. V and J are TRBV7-7 and TRBJ2-3; D unresolved. V was trimmed by 5 bases and J by 0 bases, leaving 6 bases between them. CDR1 and CDR2 (germline): SSHAT, FNYEAQ (reference sequence). The length of the CDR3 is 13 residues. The CDR3, as DNA: TGTGCCAGCAGCCTAGACAGCACAGATACGCAGTATTTT. Residues: CASSLDSTDTQYF.

This chain links TRBV6-6 with TRBJ2-5; D might be TRBD2 (7 bases). The CDR3 covers 15 residues. Germline V gene sequence: CDR1 MNHNY, CDR2 SVGAGI (reference sequence). Trimming cost V 7 bases and J 5 bases, with 20 bases left between them. CDR3 coding DNA: TGTGCCAGCAAAGACCAGGAGGGGGGGCGGGAGACCCAGTACTTC. Translation: CASKDQEGGRETQYF.

The CDR3 DNA reads as TGTGCCAGCAGAGCAGGGGCAATGAACACTGAAGCTTTCTTT. Translating gives CASRAGAMNTEAFF. The chain recombines TRBV27 with TRBJ1-1, with D tentatively TRBD1 (6 bases). Deletions cut 6 bases from V and 0 bases from J, with 11 bases between. This CDR3 is 14 amino acids long. Germline V CDR1 and CDR2: MNHEY, SMNVEV (reference sequence).

This sequence joins TRBV2 and TRBJ2-1; TRBD1 might be the D (6 bases). The CDR3 consists of 16 residues. Trimming removed 1 base from V and 8 bases from J, with 18 bases in between. The germline V gene encodes CDR1 SNHLY and CDR2 FYNNEI. The CDR3 region has the DNA TGTGCCAGCAGTGAAGTAGGGCCAGGGGCAGGGCATGAGCAGTTCTTC. This sequence encodes CASSEVGPGAGHEQFF.

V is TRBV29-1 and J is TRBJ2-7, with 10 bases matching TRBD2. Germline CDR1 reads SQVTM; CDR2 reads ANQGSEA. The CDR3 has 12 amino acids. With V trimmed by 6 bases and J by 3 bases, 2 bases remained unmatched. The CDR3 bases are TGCAGCGTGCTAGCGGGGGACTACGAGCAGTACTTC. Its protein is CSVLAGDYEQYF.

This clone was counted between two and nine times. V gene TRBV4-1 combines with J gene TRBJ2-7, with D perhaps assigned TRBD1 or TRBD2 (5 bases each). The V and J ends lost 0 bases and 2 bases respectively, with 8 bases between them. Germline lookup yields CDR1 MGHRA and CDR2 YSYEKL. The CDR3 has 14 amino acids. DNA for the CDR3: TGCGCCAGCAGCCAAGATGGGGGTCCCTACGAGCAGTACTTC. Translating gives CASSQDGGPYEQYF.

The V and J genes are TRBV28 and TRBJ1-1; D uncertain. The CDR3 contains 13 residues. The V gene lost 3 bases and the J gene lost 5 bases, with 10 bases spanning the gap. Germline lookup yields CDR1 MDHEN and CDR2 SYDVKM. The CDR3: CASSFSRGTEAFF. The CDR3 DNA reads TGTGCCAGCAGTTTTTCGCGAGGGACTGAAGCTTTCTTT.

V is TRBV4-3 and J is TRBJ1-2; D possibly corresponds to TRBD1 (6 bases). The germline V gene encodes CDR1 LGHNA and CDR2 YSLEER. There are 16 residues in the CDR3. V was pared by 3 bases and J by 6 bases, with 20 bases between. The CDR3 sequence is CASSQSRTWTANGYTF. For the CDR3, the DNA is TGCGCCAGCAGCCAGAGCCGTACCTGGACAGCTAATGGCTACACCTTC.

The chain couples TRBV2 to TRBJ1-5; D gene ambiguous. The CDR3 is 14 amino acids. Trimming removed 6 bases at V and 2 bases at J, with 11 bases between. CDR1 SNHLY and CDR2 FYNNEI come from the germline V gene. For the CDR3, the DNA is TGTGCCAGCAGGAGGGTGGGTGGCAATCAGCCCCAGCATTTT. It translates to CASRRVGGNQPQHF. Combining the CDR3 with reference TRBV2 and TRBJ1-5 gives the whole variable domain EPEVTQTPSHQVTQMGQEVILRCVPISNHLYFYWYRQILGQKVEFLVSFYNNEISEKSEIFDDQFSVERPDGSNFTLKIRSTKLEDSAMYFCASRRVGGNQPQHFGDGTRLSIL.

This rearrangement joins TRBV6-5 to TRBJ2-7; 8 positions agree with TRBD1. This CDR3 has 12 amino acids. Germline V lookup: CDR1 MNHEY, CDR2 SVGAGI. CDR3 sequence (DNA): TGTGCAAGTGGACAGGGAGCAAGCGAGCAGTACTTC. Encoded protein: CASGQGASEQYF.

The rearrangement links TRBV7-9 to TRBJ2-5, with 8 positions matching TRBD2. This CDR3 spans 15 amino acids. Trimming took 3 bases from V and 3 from J; bases not matched to a gene: 6. CDR1 and CDR2 (germline): SEHNR, FQNEAQ (reference sequence). The CDR3 nucleotides are TGTGCCAGCAGCTTTATCACGGGAGGGAAAGAGACCCAGTACTTC. It translates to CASSFITGGKETQYF.

The chain is built from TRBV7-8 and TRBJ2-5, with 9 bases fitting TRBD2. The CDR3 covers 17 residues. V lost 4 bases and J lost 1; bases outside the gene matches: 10. CDR1 and CDR2 (germline): SGHVS, FQNEAQ. In DNA, the CDR3 is TGTGCCAGCAGCTACCTAGCGGGATTAGGAGTCCAAGAGACCCAGTACTTC. Amino acids: CASSYLAGLGVQETQYF. The whole variable domain, filled in from reference TRBV7-8 and TRBJ2-5, reads GAGVSQSPRYKVAKRGQDVALRCDPISGHVSLFWYQQALGQGPEFLTYFQNEAQLDKSGLPSDRFFAERPEGSVSTLKIQRTQQEDSAVYLCASSYLAGLGVQETQYFGPGTRLLVL.

The rearrangement uses TRBV7-8 and TRBJ2-2, with D possibly matching TRBD2 (6 bases). V lost 5 bases and J 4 bases, leaving 17 bases between the germline ends. In germline, CDR1 is SGHVS, CDR2 FQNEAQ. This CDR3 contains 16 residues. The CDR3 bases are TGTGCCAGCAGCGCAACCACCGGGGGTGGCACCGGGGAGCTGTTTTTT. Amino acids: CASSATTGGGTGELFF.

The genes are TRBV4-3 and TRBJ2-3; 7 bases fit TRBD2. Unmatched junction bases numbered 9, after V lost 0 bases and J lost 6 bases. Germline lookup yields CDR1 LGHNA and CDR2 YSLEER. The CDR3 contains 16 residues. The CDR3 coding sequence is TGCGCCAGCAGCCAAGACGGACTAGGGCGAAAGGATACGCAGTATTTT. Its translation: CASSQDGLGRKDTQYF.

The sample holds a few counts of this clone. The J gene is TRBJ1-1, the V gene TRBV19; 9 nucleotides match TRBD1. The CDR3 contains 14 residues. Germline CDR1 reads LNHDA; CDR2 reads SQIVND (reference sequence). J gave up 4 bases and V 3 bases, and 3 bases lay outside the gene matches. Here the CDR3 DNA reads TGTGCCAGTAGTATCTACAGGGGGCCCACTGAAGCTTTCTTT. Its protein is CASSIYRGPTEAFF. Combining the CDR3 with reference TRBV19 and TRBJ1-1 gives the whole variable domain DGGITQSPKYLFRKEGQNVTLSCEQNLNHDAMYWYRQDPGQGLRLIYYSQIVNDFQKGDIAEGYSVSREKKESFPLTVTSAQKNPTAFYLCASSIYRGPTEAFFGQGTRLTVV.

This sequence joins TRBV5-1 and TRBJ2-2; perhaps TRBD2 as D (6 bases). Germline loops: CDR1 SGHRS, CDR2 YFSETQ. Trimming cost V 4 bases and J 6 bases, with 10 bases left between them. The CDR3 consists of 13 residues. In DNA form, the CDR3 reads TGCGCCAGCAGCGGCGGGACTCCCGGGGAGCTGTTTTTT. This encodes CASSGGTPGELFF.

This rearrangement joins TRBV5-1 to TRBJ2-3; 8 bases are a match to TRBD2. CDR1 and CDR2 (germline): SGHRS, YFSETQ. This CDR3 contains 14 residues. Germline trimming cut 0 bases from V and 4 bases from J; bases unmatched to any gene: 1. DNA of the CDR3: TGCGCCAGCAGCTTGGAACTAGCGGCAGATACGCAGTATTTT. Translation: CASSLELAADTQYF.

In this sample, this clone turned up once. The chain has TRBV7-6 and TRBJ2-2, with a weak D call TRBD2 (7 bases). Germline V lookup: CDR1 SGHVS, CDR2 FNYEAQ. The length of the CDR3 is 19 residues. The ends were cut back, 5 bases at V and 0 bases at J, with 22 bases in the middle. CDR3 sequence: CASSIRGARETTNTGELFF. In DNA, the CDR3 is TGTGCCAGCAGCATTCGGGGGGCGAGGGAAACAACGAACACCGGGGAGCTGTTTTTT.

This clone was detected only a few times. The V call is TRBV7-9, the J call TRBJ2-7; 11 nucleotides match TRBD2. In germline, CDR1 is SEHNR, CDR2 FQNEAQ (reference sequence). Trimming cost V 7 bases and J 3 bases; bases outside gene matches: 11. The CDR3 is 16 residues long. The CDR3: CASTPDRTSGFYEQYF. As DNA, the CDR3 is TGTGCCAGCACCCCCGACCGGACTAGCGGGTTCTACGAGCAGTACTTC.

This clone has just one count. This sequence joins TRBV13 and TRBJ2-7; possible D gene TRBD2, 5 bases. CDR1 and CDR2 from the germline V gene are PRHDT and FYEKMQ (reference sequence). V was cut by 5 bases and J by 3 bases, with 14 bases left in between. This CDR3 spans 14 amino acids. The CDR3, as DNA: TGTGCCAGCAGCCCCTCAAAGGCGGGCTACGAGCAGTACTTC. It is translated as CASSPSKAGYEQYF.

The chain carries TRBV30 and TRBJ2-3; 11 nucleotides agree with TRBD2. Germline CDR1 is GTSNPN and CDR2 is SVGIG (reference sequence). CDR3 size: 15 residues. The junction had 5 bases not matched to a gene; V was cut back by 4 bases and J by 2 bases. DNA for the CDR3: TGTGCCTGGATGCTAGCGGGAGGTTTCACAGATACGCAGTATTTT. It codes for CAWMLAGGFTDTQYF.

The V call is TRBV7-7, the J call TRBJ2-5; D remains ambiguous. V lost 4 bases and J lost 5, with 8 bases in between. Per germline, CDR1 SSHAT and CDR2 FNYEAQ (reference sequence). CDR3 length: 12 amino acids. The CDR3: CASSSLGETQYF. The CDR3 nucleotides read TGTGCCAGCAGCTCCCTAGGGGAGACCCAGTACTTC. The whole variable domain, filled in from reference TRBV7-7 and TRBJ2-5, reads GAGVSQSPRYKVTKRGQDVTLRCDPISSHATLYWYQQALGQGPEFLTYFNYEAQPDKSGLPSDRFSAERPEGSISTLTIQRTEQRDSAMYRCASSSLGETQYFGPGTRLLVL.

This chain connects TRBV9 to TRBJ1-1; TRBD1 matches at 9 bases. This CDR3 is built from 14 residues. Per germline, CDR1 SGDLS and CDR2 YYNGEE. The ends lost 0 bases at V and 4 bases at J; junction bases unmatched: 1. The CDR3: CASSVGGQGTEAFF. The CDR3 coding sequence is TGTGCCAGCAGCGTAGGGGGACAGGGCACTGAAGCTTTCTTT. Complete variable domain (other parts from reference TRBV9 and TRBJ1-1): DSGVTQTPKHLITATGQRVTLRCSPRSGDLSVYWYQQSLDQGLQFLIQYYNGEERAKGNILERFSAQQFPDLHSELNLSSLELGDSALYFCASSVGGQGTEAFFGQGTRLTVV.

The chain carries TRBV2 and TRBJ2-3; TRBD2 matches at 11 bases. The CDR3 covers 18 residues. The germline V gene encodes CDR1 SNHLY and CDR2 FYNNEI. J was trimmed by 1 base and V by 8 bases; bases with no gene match: 14. CDR3 sequence (DNA): TGTGCCAGCTTAGCAGGGACTAGCGGTTACGCCGGCACAGATACGCAGTATTTT. This sequence encodes CASLAGTSGYAGTDTQYF.

This sequence joins TRBV27 and TRBJ1-1; maybe TRBD1 (5 bases). The germline V and J ends were trimmed by 2 bases and 5 bases, with 9 bases remaining between them. Germline V CDR1 and CDR2: MNHEY, SMNVEV (reference sequence). The CDR3 runs 13 residues. Here the CDR3 DNA reads TGTGCCAGCAGTTTAGGGGGTGGGACTGAAGCTTTCTTT. Translated, it gives CASSLGGGTEAFF.

This sequence joins TRBV4-1 and TRBJ2-7, with no clear D. The CDR3 is 14 residues long. V was cut by 1 base and J by 2 bases, with 9 bases left in between. From germline, CDR1 is MGHRA and CDR2 YSYEKL. As DNA, the CDR3 is TGCGCCAGCAGCCAAGTAGGTAGTCCCTACGAGCAGTACTTC. Translated: CASSQVGSPYEQYF.

This chain connects TRBV4-1 to TRBJ1-5, with D hard to call. The CDR3 extends over 14 amino acids. In germline, CDR1 is MGHRA, CDR2 YSYEKL. V lost 5 bases and J lost 0, with 8 bases in between. CDR3 nucleotide sequence: TGCGCCAGCAGCTCCGGATATAGCAATCAGCCCCAGCATTTT. Translated, it gives CASSSGYSNQPQHF.